The entry below gives a single T cell receptor beta chain sequence along with its context. As yet, its antigen is unknown. The data are from a study of T cells expressing NK-cell markers. About the study: Eight donors were sequenced, of whom seven were HCMV-seropositive, while the remaining one was HCMV-seronegative. Findings and caveats of the study: Topping the CD3+CD56-NKG2C+ fraction as well were these clonotypes, in a few donors.

The germline V gene has CDR1 SGHTA and CDR2 FQGNSA. CDR3 length: 13 amino acids. Reprocessing the 5' RACE reads, TCRdb reports a single entry for every CDR3 protein and omits DNA. This sample's table has 140,000 or so distinct CDR3 sequences. This chain links TRBV7-2 with TRBJ2-4; the D gene TCRdb calls, TRBD1, cannot be checked with no DNA. This receptor was taken from a young man in good health. The sample comprised blood T cells: a sorted CD56 or NKG2C T cell subset, CD4+ or CD8+ T cells, or bulk PBMC T cells (not recorded which). The CDR3 protein is CASSSGPKNIQYF.